Only a few counts were recorded for the clone carrying this T cell receptor (beta chain). Its antigen is not known. The CDR3 is made up of 15 amino acids. V gave up 6 bases and J gave up 4 bases, with 18 bases separating them. CDR1 MDHEN and CDR2 SYDVKM come from the germline V gene. Sequencing used immunoSEQ multiplex PCR; TCRdb keeps in-frame clones, though not all of them. The sample includes around 3,600 clones, approximately 31% of them seen just once. The adjacent lung that was sampled lay at least 2 cm from the tumor margin and showed no atypia. The sample belongs to a study of T cells in localized non-small cell lung cancer. General observations from the study: Researchers found a median around 58 of the top 100 tumor clones in adjacent lung. Among the tissues sampled, uninvolved adjacent lung had the highest T cell clonality, above tumor.

The sample here was normal lung tissue next to the tumor, taken before any cancer treatment. The J gene is TRBJ1-2, the V gene TRBV28, with D perhaps TRBD1 (5 bases). The TCR was taken from a male donor aged 60 or over with stage III lung adenocarcinoma. DNA for the CDR3: TGTGCCAGCAGAGTTAGGGGTTACCAAACCTATGGCTACACCTTC. Protein product: CASRVRGYQTYGYTF.